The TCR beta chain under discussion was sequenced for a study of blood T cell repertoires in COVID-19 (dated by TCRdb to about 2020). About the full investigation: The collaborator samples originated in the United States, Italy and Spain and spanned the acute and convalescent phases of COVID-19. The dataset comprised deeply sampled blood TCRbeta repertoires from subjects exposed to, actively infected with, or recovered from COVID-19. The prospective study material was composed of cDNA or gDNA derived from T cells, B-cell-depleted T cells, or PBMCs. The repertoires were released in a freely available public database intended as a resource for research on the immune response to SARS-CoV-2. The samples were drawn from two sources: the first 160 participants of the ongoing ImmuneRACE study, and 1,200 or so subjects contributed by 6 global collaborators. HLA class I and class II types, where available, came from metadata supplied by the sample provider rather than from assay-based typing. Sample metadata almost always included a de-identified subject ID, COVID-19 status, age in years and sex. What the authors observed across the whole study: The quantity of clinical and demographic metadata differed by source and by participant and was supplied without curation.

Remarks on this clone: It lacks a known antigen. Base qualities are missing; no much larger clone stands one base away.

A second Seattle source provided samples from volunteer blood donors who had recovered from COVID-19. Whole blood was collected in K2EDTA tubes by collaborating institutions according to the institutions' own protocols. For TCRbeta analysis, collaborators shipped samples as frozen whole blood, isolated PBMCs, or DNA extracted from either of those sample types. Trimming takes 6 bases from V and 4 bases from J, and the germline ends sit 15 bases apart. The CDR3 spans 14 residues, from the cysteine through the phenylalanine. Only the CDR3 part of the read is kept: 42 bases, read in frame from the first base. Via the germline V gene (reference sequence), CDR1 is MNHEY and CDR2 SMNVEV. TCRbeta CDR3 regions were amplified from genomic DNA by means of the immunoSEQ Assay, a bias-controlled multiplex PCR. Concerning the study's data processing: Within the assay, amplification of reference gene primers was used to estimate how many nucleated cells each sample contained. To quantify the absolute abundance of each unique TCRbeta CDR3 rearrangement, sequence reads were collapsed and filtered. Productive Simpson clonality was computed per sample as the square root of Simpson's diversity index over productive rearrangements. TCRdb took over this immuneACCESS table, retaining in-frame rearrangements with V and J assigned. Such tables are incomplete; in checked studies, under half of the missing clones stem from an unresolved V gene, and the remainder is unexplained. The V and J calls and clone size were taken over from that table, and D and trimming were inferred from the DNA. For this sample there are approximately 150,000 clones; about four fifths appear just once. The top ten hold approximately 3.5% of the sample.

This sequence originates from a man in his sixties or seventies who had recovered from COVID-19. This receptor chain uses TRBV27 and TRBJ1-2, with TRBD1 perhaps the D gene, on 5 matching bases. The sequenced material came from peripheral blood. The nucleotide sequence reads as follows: TGTGCCAGCAGAACGCTCAGGGAGGGCTATGGCTACACCTTC. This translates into CASRTLREGYGYTF.